The 8 T cell receptor beta chains below all came from one sample that was sequenced in a study of blood T cell repertoires in COVID-19. TCRdb's table, derived via immunoSEQ multiplex PCR, lists solely in-frame clones and lacks some. The sample yields about 280,000 clones, 65% to 90% seen once. The sample consisted of peripheral blood. All receptors come from a human donor in a cohort sampled during active COVID-19.

The chain recombines TRBV4-1 with TRBJ2-7; TRBD1 aligns across 11 bases. This CDR3 spans 14 amino acids. Germline trimming cut 4 bases from V and 5 bases from J; bases unmatched to any gene: 4. Germline V gene lookup returns CDR1 MGHRA and CDR2 YSYEKL. The CDR3 DNA reads as TGCGCCAGCAGCCCCCGGGACAGGGGGAACGAGCAGTACTTC. Amino acid sequence: CASSPRDRGNEQYF.

For this clone: Other DNA variants within this sample encode the same CDR3. The chain uses TRBV12-3 or TRBV12-4 and TRBJ1-2; perhaps TRBD1 as D (5 bases). This CDR3 has 13 amino acids. V shed 3 bases and J shed 4 bases, with 9 bases lying between them. CDR3 amino acids: CASSLGGVYGYTF. In DNA, the CDR3 is TGTGCCAGCAGTTTGGGGGGGGTCTATGGCTACACCTTC.

The table lists this clone with a count of one. The CDR3 region has the DNA TGTGCCAGCAGCAAGGTGACGGATATTTTCGGGACAGGATACAGCCGTAGTCCGAACACTGAAGCTTTCTTT. Encoded protein: CASSKVTDIFGTGYSRSPNTEAFF. The chain uses TRBV21-1 and TRBJ1-1; TRBD1 is taken as the D call from the table, unchecked against the DNA. TRBV21-1 is an annotated pseudogene. The CDR3 extends over 24 amino acids.

This rearrangement joins TRBV7-9 to TRBJ1-2; no clear D gene. Trimming stripped 5 bases from V and 2 bases from J, with 6 bases between. Germline assignment: CDR1 SEHNR and CDR2 FQNEAQ (reference sequence). This CDR3 region has 12 residues. The CDR3: CASSPGNYGYTF. In DNA form, the CDR3 reads TGTGCCAGCAGCCCCGGGAACTATGGCTACACCTTC.

This clone was recorded a few times. The chain couples TRBV2 to TRBJ1-6; a possible D gene is TRBD1 (5 bases). This CDR3 has 13 residues. Germline V gene lookup returns CDR1 SNHLY and CDR2 FYNNEI. Trimming stripped 6 bases from V and 9 bases from J, with 12 bases between. CDR3 coding DNA: TGTGCCAGCAGAGATCAGGGAACTTCACCCCTCCACTTT. This codes for CASRDQGTSPLHF.

The chain combines TRBV4-3 with TRBJ2-1, with 8 bases fitting TRBD2. Looked up from germline, CDR1 is LGHNA and CDR2 is YSLEER. There are 20 residues in the CDR3. V shed 0 bases and J 10 bases; nucleotides not matched to a gene: 23. In DNA, the CDR3 is TGCGCCAGCAGCCAAGAGGAATTTCCCCTCCCAGCGGGAGATTTCGGGGAGCAGTTCTTC. As protein: CASSQEEFPLPAGDFGEQFF.

The chain uses TRBV29-1 and TRBJ1-1; the D is unclear. V dropped 5 bases and J dropped 11 bases, with 15 bases sitting between them. The CDR3 length is 11 residues. CDR1 and CDR2 (germline): SQVTM, ANQGSEA. CDR3 sequence reads: CSVYSGLWAFF. The CDR3 bases are TGCAGCGTTTATTCAGGTCTGTGGGCTTTCTTT.

The chain carries TRBV9 and TRBJ2-1, with TRBD2 matching over 7 bases. The V gene's germline CDR1 is SGDLS and CDR2 YYNGEE. This CDR3 has 15 residues. Losses at the gene ends were 4 bases for V and 3 bases for J; bases not matched to a gene: 7. CDR3: CASSFGLGDYNEQFF. DNA of the CDR3: TGTGCCAGCAGCTTCGGACTAGGGGACTACAATGAGCAGTTCTTC.